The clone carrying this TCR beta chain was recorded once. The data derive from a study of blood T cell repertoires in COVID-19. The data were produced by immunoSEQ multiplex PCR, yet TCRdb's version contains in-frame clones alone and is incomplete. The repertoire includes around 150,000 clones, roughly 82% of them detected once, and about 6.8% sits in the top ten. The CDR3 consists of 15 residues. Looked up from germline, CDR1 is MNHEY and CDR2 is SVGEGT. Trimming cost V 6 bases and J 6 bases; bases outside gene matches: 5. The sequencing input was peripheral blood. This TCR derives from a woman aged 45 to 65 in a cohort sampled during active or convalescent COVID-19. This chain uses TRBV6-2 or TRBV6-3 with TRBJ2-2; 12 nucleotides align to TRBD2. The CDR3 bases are TGTGCCAGCAGCCAACTAGCGGGGGGAGCCGGGGAGCTGTTTTTT. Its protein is CASSQLAGGAGELFF.